A single count supports the clone carrying this T cell receptor (beta chain). The antigen remains unidentified. These data originate in a study of blood T cells in healthy people across ages. CDR1 is SGHRS, CDR2 YFSETQ, per germline. V lost 3 bases, J lost 8 bases, and 8 bases stayed unmatched. The CDR3 has 14 residues. RNA extraction gave at least 5.5 micrograms of total RNA per sample. Combining a sample-barcoded 5' primer with a J-beta primer mix, a second PCR ran for roughly 7 to 12 cycles. MiXCR, applied by TCRdb to the 5' RACE reads, yields one record per CDR3 protein. The sample shows about 830,000 distinct CDR3 sequences, 62% of them seen only once. Study-wide results and caveats: A strong correlation was seen between TCR beta diversity and naive T cell percentage.

The sequencing sample was made of blood. The chain uses TRBV5-1 and TRBJ1-2; 9 bases agree with TRBD1. The TCR was taken from a man aged 25-40 years in good health. Here the CDR3 DNA reads TGCGCCAGCAGCTCGCCCCCTGGACAGGGGGGCTACACCTTC. Protein product: CASSSPPGQGGYTF.